The rows below give T cell receptor beta chains drawn from one sample of a study of T cell responses to AZD1222 COVID-19 vaccine. TCRdb's table, derived via immunoSEQ multiplex PCR, lists solely in-frame clones and lacks some. This table has roughly 100,000 clones, over 75% appearing once. The sequencing here drew on peripheral blood, taken on day 0 of AZD1222 vaccination. Every receptor here comes from an adult in good health. CDR3s include the opening cysteine and the closing phenylalanine or tryptophan.

v_call,j_call,cdr3_length,cdr3_aa
TRBV7-9,TRBJ2-5,14,CASSPRGSGETQYF
TRBV16,TRBJ1-5,13,CASSQQENQPQHF
TRBV18,TRBJ2-3,16,CASSPPAGSRTDTQYF
TRBV7-2,TRBJ1-1,13,CASSLSSNTEAFF
TRBV28,TRBJ1-6,16,CASSPIRVSYNSPLHF
TRBV5-4,TRBJ2-5,15,CASSLGWGEQETQYF
TRBV7-9,TRBJ1-3,14,CASGGQSSGNTIYF
TRBV2,TRBJ2-1,16,CASSEALLAVSDEQFF
TRBV5-1,TRBJ1-5,15,CASSLDGGHNQPQHF
TRBV6-5,TRBJ1-2,13,CASRDTGRQGYTF
TRBV6-5,TRBJ1-6,13,CASSGSENSPLHF
TRBV5-4,TRBJ1-2,14,CASSFYGINYGYTF
TRBV10-3,TRBJ1-1,14,CAISHGQGSAEAFF
TRBV28,TRBJ1-2,13,CASRSGGRYGYTF
TRBV7-6,TRBJ2-7,16,CASSLGGTSGTYEQYF
TRBV28,TRBJ1-1,14,CASSLEQGNTEAFF
TRBV18,TRBJ1-1,13,CASCQGANTEAFF
TRBV27,TRBJ1-6,17,CASSPGTGTAYNSPLHF
TRBV7-2,TRBJ2-5,19,CASSLVGRGLPLYQETQYF
TRBV11-3,TRBJ2-2,12,CASSSRTGELFF
TRBV27,TRBJ1-5,15,CASSSGVFRDQPQHF
TRBV7-9,TRBJ2-1,17,CASTLGQGVVGNNEQFF
TRBV7-2,TRBJ1-2,13,CASSLAGHLGYTF
TRBV21-1,TRBJ2-7,14,CASSPRQGTYEQYF
TRBV19,TRBJ1-3,15,CASSARRTSGNTIYF
TRBV6-2/TRBV6-3,TRBJ1-5,14,CASSDRDWEQPQHF
TRBV7-9,TRBJ2-7,17,CASPDSMTGRETYEQYF
TRBV4-3,TRBJ2-7,13,CASSQDRSNEQYF
TRBV18,TRBJ2-5,15,CASSPLEGPVETQYF
TRBV5-1,TRBJ2-7,17,CASSLAGVAVNSYEQYF
TRBV6-5,TRBJ2-1,13,CASSTPGRDEQFF
TRBV7-8,TRBJ1-2,16,CASSLVYRELNYGYTF
TRBV6-4,TRBJ2-3,15,CASSASSGGADTQYF
TRBV7-2,TRBJ1-1,14,CASSQQGIGTEAFF
TRBV5-8,TRBJ1-1,15,CASSKEQGLKTEAFF
TRBV7-9,TRBJ2-2,12,CASSLAQGELFF